Here is one TCR beta chain with its context. V gave up 3 bases and J gave up 0 bases; unmatched junction bases: 6. The CDR3 consists of 18 residues. The V gene's germline CDR1 is SGHRS and CDR2 YFSETQ. This sample stems from a study of blood T cell repertoires in COVID-19. Background on the study: From T cells, B-cell-depleted T cells, or PBMCs came the material, which was cDNA or gDNA.

Repertoires were generated with immunoSEQ multiplex PCR, while TCRdb's copy carries only in-frame clones and drops some. The sample consists of hundreds of thousands of clones, 75% to 90% of them appearing once. Seattle participants joined during active infection and were tracked over time. Sequenced input: peripheral blood. The rearrangement joins TRBV5-1 to TRBJ1-6; 10 nucleotides line up with TRBD1. This receptor was identified in a woman between 70 and 85 years old with COVID-19, enrolled during active disease. CDR3 amino acids: CASSSRTGGSSYNSPLHF. CDR3 in DNA: TGCGCCAGCAGCTCCAGGACAGGGGGTAGCTCCTATAATTCACCCCTCCACTTT.